Presented here are 5 T cell receptor beta chains from one specimen sequenced in a study of blood T cells in healthy people across ages. Next came a second PCR, run for about 7 to 12 cycles, which used a sample-barcoded 5' primer along with a J-beta primer mix. TCRdb called the 5' RACE reads again in MiXCR, with one record for every CDR3 protein. This sample carries hundreds of thousands of distinct CDR3 sequences, 20% to 25% of them seen once, and the ten largest clones take 3% to 4.5%. What was sequenced was blood. These receptors came from a man between 65 and 85 years old in good health.

This clonotype was observed a handful of times. CDR3 DNA sequence: TGTGCCAGCAGCCTACTAGCGGGCCTTCGGAATGAGCAGTTCTTC. Its protein product is CASSLLAGLRNEQFF. This chain uses TRBV6-2 or TRBV6-3 with TRBJ2-5; 9 bases map to TRBD2. The end of the DNA is better explained by TRBJ2-1, so the J call may be wrong. The CDR3 sequence is 15 residues long. The V gene's germline CDR1 is MNHEY and CDR2 SVGEGT.

Ten or more counts support this clonotype. The chain links TRBV9 to TRBJ2-5; TRBD2 matches at 9 bases. The DNA matches TRBJ2-1 better at its end, which makes the J call doubtful. This CDR3 contains 17 residues. Germline V CDR1 and CDR2: SGDLS, YYNGEE. The CDR3 bases are TGTGCCAGCAGCGTAGTGGGGGAGTCTAGCGGGGCAACTGAGCAGTTCTTC. This sequence encodes CASSVVGESSGATEQFF.

V usage is TRBV7-2 and J usage is TRBJ2-1; no reliable D call. Trimming pared 5 bases from V and 5 bases from J, leaving 13 bases between. Germline values: CDR1 SGHTA, CDR2 FQGNSA. The CDR3 has 14 residues. Here the CDR3 reads CASSSSSPNNEQFF. CDR3 sequence (DNA): TGTGCCAGCAGCAGCTCCTCTCCTAACAATGAGCAGTTCTTC.

The CDR3 nucleotides are TGCGCCAGCAGCCAAGTATTGAGGGATGAGCAGTTCTTC. Amino acid sequence: CASSQVLRDEQFF. This chain joins TRBV4-1 and TRBJ2-5, with TRBD2 as a possible D gene (5 bases). The DNA end is a closer match to TRBJ2-1, so the J assignment may be wrong. The CDR3 totals 13 residues. The germline CDR1 and CDR2 sequences are MGHRA and YSYEKL.

This clonotype has only a few counts. J is TRBJ1-2 and V is TRBV11-2; D not certain. The CDR3 has 14 residues. The ends were cut back, 5 bases at V and 4 bases at J, with 14 bases in the middle. The germline V gene has CDR1 SGHAT and CDR2 FQNNGV. Here the CDR3 reads CASSVGRGSYGYTF. In DNA, the CDR3 is TGTGCCAGCAGCGTAGGAAGAGGGAGCTATGGCTACACCTTC.